The text below deals with one T cell receptor (beta chain). Antigen unknown. This CDR3 is 15 amino acids long. Germline CDR1 is SGHNT and CDR2 is YYREEE (reference sequence). The J segment lost 0 bases and the V segment lost 9 bases, leaving 5 bases of the junction unmatched. This specimen comes from a study of cytomegalovirus exposure and HLA in healthy donors. Findings and caveats of the study: There was a cluster of highly shared sequence variants that was likely a sequencing artifact. Most TCR sequences proved rare, with some public TCRs found in many donors.

Healthy bone marrow donors made up the donors. 60 Vbeta and 13 Jbeta primers were used in PCR. The protocol was immunoSEQ multiplex PCR, while the TCRdb copy is restricted to in-frame clones and leaves out a portion. The sample yields fewer than 150,000 clones, around four fifths seen once. The V gene is TRBV5-4, the J gene TRBJ2-1; 11 nucleotides align to TRBD2. The sequencing sample was made of PBMCs. This sequence was found in a young man in good health. The CDR3 loop reads CATSGRLSSYNEQFF. CDR3 DNA: TGTGCCACTAGCGGGAGGCTTAGCTCCTACAATGAGCAGTTCTTC. Full variable domain (remainder filled in from reference TRBV5-4 and TRBJ2-1): ETGVTQSPTHLIKTRGQQVTLRCSSQSGHNTVSWYQQALGQGPQFIFQYYREEENGRGNFPPRFSGLQFPNYSSELNVNALELDDSALYLCATSGRLSSYNEQFFGPGTRLTVL.